This TCR beta chain was recovered during a study of resident and recirculating memory T cells in vitiligo. Broader study findings: No single dominant TCR clone appeared; lesion clonality varied.

Stable patients also lacked confetti depigmentation, a sign of active vitiligo. A word on this clone: The antigen is unknown.

The protocol was immunoSEQ multiplex PCR, while the TCRdb copy is restricted to in-frame clones and leaves out a portion. The table lists around 43,000 clones, 80% to 95% of them singletons. The CDR3 contains 15 residues. In germline, CDR1 is SGDLS, CDR2 YYNGEE. With 0 bases removed from V and 1 base from J, the gap between germline ends came to 8 bases. Input material: blood. The chain has TRBV9 and TRBJ1-3; a possible D gene is TRBD1 (5 bases). The clonotype was recovered from a male donor with vitiligo. DNA for the CDR3: TGTGCCAGCAGCGTAGCCCCAGGGTCTGGAAACACCATATATTTT. Translated, it gives CASSVAPGSGNTIYF.